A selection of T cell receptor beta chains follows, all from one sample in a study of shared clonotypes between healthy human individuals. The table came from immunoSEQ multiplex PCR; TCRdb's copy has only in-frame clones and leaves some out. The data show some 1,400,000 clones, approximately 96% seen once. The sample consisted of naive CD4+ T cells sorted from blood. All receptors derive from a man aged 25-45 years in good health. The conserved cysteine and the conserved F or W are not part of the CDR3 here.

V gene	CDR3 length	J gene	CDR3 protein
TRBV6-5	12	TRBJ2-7	ASTRERAGYEQY
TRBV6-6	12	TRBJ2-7	ASMGTSGNYEQY
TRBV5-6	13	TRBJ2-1	ASSLRLAGAGEQF
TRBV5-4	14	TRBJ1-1	ASSLGAGGMNTEAF
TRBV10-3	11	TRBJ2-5	AISEGIPETQY
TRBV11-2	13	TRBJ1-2	ASSPDRGRDYGYT
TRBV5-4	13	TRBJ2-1	ASSRSGSSYNEQF
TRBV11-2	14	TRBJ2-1	ASSRRPAVSYNEQF
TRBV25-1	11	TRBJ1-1	ASSEYPDRGAF
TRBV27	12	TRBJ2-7	ASSLLTGPYEQY
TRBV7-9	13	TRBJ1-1	ASSWYRGENTEAF
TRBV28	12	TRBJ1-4	ASSLRRRYEKLF
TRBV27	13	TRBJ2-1	ASSILPSGYNEQF
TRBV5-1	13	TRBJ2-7	ASSSGTGSSYEQY
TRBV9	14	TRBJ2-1	ASSEGTVVPYNEQF
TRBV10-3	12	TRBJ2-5	AISATRGRETQY
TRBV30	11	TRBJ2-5	ACFSAGGETQY
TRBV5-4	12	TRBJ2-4	ASSPKGGENIQY
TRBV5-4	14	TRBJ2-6	ASSGTGNLMANVLT
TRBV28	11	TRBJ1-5	ASSLEWTQPQH
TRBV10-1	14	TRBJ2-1	ASSAALAGWGNEQF
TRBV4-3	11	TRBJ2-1	ASSQEDSSRKF
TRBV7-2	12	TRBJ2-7	ASSWVPSSYEQY
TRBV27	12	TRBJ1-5	ASRRGYSNQPQH
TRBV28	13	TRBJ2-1	ASSLSSGAYNEQF
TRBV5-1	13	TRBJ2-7	ASSLATSGIYEQY
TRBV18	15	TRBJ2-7	ASSPIPGQGVYYEQY
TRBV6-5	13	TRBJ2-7	ASRTLIPVVYEQY
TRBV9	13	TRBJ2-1	ASSVDWYSYNEQF
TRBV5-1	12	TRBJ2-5	ASSLLSWEETQY
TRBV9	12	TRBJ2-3	ASSVEVLGDTQY
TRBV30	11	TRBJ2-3	AEGQGHTDTQY
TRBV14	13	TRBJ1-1	ASKGAGPGLVGAF
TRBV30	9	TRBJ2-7	AWSVGYEQY
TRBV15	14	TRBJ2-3	ATSGSLATSTDTQY
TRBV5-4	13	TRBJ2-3	ASSLDRGITDTQY